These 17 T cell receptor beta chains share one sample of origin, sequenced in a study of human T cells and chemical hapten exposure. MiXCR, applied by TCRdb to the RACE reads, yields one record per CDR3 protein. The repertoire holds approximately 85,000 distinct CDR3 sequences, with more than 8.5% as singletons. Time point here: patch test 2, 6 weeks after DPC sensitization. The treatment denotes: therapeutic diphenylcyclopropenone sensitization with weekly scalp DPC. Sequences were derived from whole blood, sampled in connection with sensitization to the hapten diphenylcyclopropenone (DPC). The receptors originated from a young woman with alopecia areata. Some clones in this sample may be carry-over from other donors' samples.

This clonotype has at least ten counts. CDR3 in DNA: TGTGCCAGTCTGGACAGGTACAATACCAATCAGCCCCAGCATTTT. Protein sequence: CASLDRYNTNQPQHF. V gene TRBV19 combines with J gene TRBJ1-5; 7 bases align to TRBD1. Germline V lookup: CDR1 LNHDA, CDR2 SQIVND (reference sequence). The CDR3 is made up of 15 amino acids. Trimming took 8 bases from V and 3 from J; bases not matched to a gene: 10.

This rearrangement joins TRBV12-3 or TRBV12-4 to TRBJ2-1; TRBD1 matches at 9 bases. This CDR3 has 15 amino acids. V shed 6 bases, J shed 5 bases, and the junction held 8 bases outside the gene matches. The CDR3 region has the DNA TGTGCCAGCAGGTCAGACGGGACAGGGAACAATGAGCAGTTCTTC. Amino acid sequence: CASRSDGTGNNEQFF.

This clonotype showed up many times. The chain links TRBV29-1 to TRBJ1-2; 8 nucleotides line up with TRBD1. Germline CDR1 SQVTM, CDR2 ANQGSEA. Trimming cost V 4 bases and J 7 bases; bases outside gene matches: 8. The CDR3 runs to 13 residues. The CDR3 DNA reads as TGCAGCGTTGTTCAGGGGGCGGCCATTGGCTACACCTTC. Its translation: CSVVQGAAIGYTF.

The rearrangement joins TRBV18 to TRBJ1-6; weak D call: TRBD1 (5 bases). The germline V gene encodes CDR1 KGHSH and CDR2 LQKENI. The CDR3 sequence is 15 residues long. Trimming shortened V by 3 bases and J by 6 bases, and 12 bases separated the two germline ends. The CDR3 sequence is CASSPLTVANSPLHF. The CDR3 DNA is TGTGCCAGCTCACCTCTGACAGTAGCTAATTCACCCCTCCACTTT.

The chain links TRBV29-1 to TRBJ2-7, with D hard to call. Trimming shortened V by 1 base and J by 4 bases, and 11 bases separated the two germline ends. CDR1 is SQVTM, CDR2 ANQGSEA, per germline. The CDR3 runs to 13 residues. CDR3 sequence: CSVEGGPGYEQYF. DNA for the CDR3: TGCAGCGTTGAAGGAGGCCCTGGGTACGAGCAGTACTTC.

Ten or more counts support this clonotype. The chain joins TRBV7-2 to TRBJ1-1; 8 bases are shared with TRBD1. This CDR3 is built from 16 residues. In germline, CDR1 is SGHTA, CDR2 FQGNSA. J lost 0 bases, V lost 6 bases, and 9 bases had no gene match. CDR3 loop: CASRLNRGDVNTEAFF. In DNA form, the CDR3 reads TGTGCCAGCAGGTTAAACAGGGGGGACGTGAACACTGAAGCTTTCTTT.

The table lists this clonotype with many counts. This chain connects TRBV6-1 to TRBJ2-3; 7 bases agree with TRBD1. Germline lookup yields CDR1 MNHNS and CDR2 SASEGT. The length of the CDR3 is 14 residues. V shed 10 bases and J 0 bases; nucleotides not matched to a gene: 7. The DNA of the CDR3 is TGTGCCACGACAGGGAAACTTAGCACAGATACGCAGTATTTT. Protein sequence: CATTGKLSTDTQYF.

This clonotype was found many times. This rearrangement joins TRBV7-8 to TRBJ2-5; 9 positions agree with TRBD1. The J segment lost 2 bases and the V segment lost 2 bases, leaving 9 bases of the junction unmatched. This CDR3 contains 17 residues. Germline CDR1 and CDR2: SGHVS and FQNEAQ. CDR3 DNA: TGTGCCAGCAGCTTACCTAGACAGGGGGATCGACAAGAGACCCAGTACTTC. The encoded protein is CASSLPRQGDRQETQYF.

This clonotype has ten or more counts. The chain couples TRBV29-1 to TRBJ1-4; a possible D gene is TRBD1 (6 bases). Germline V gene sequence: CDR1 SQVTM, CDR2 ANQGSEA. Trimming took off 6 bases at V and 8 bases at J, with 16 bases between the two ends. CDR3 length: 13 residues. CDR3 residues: CSVVRGRGEKLFF. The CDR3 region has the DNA TGCAGCGTAGTCAGGGGAAGGGGAGAAAAACTGTTTTTT.

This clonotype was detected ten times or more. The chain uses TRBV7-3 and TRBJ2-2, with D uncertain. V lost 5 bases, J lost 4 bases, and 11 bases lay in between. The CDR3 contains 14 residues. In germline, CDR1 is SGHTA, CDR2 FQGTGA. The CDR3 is CASSPGGPTGELFF. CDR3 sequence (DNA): TGTGCCAGCAGCCCGGGCGGCCCCACCGGGGAGCTGTTTTTT. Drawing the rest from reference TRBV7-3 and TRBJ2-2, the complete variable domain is GAGVSQTPSNKVTEKGKYVELRCDPISGHTALYWYRQSLGQGPEFLIYFQGTGAADDSGLPNDRFFAVRPEGSVSTLKIQRTERGDSAVYLCASSPGGPTGELFFGEGSRLTVL.

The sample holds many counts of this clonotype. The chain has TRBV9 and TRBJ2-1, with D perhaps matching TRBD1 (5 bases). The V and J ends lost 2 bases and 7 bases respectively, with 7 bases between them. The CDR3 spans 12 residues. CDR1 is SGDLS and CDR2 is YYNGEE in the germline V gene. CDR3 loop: CASSVTENEQFF. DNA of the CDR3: TGTGCCAGCAGCGTGACAGAAAATGAGCAGTTCTTC. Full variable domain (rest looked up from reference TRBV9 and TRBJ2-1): DSGVTQTPKHLITATGQRVTLRCSPRSGDLSVYWYQQSLDQGLQFLIQYYNGEERAKGNILERFSAQQFPDLHSELNLSSLELGDSALYFCASSVTENEQFFGPGTRLTVL.

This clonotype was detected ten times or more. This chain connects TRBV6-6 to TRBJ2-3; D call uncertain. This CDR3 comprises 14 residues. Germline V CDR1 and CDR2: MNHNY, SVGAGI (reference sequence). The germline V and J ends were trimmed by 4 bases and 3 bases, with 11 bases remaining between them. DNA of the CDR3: TGTGCCAGCAGTTTCTACTCGGGTACAGATACGCAGTATTTT. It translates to CASSFYSGTDTQYF.

CDR3 protein: CSQLVQDEQFF. The CDR3, as DNA: TGCAGCCAGCTAGTTCAGGATGAGCAGTTCTTC. The chain combines TRBV29-1 with TRBJ2-1; D call uncertain. V was shortened by 8 bases and J by 8 bases, with 13 bases between the two germline ends. The CDR3 spans 11 residues. CDR1 is SQVTM, CDR2 ANQGSEA, per germline.

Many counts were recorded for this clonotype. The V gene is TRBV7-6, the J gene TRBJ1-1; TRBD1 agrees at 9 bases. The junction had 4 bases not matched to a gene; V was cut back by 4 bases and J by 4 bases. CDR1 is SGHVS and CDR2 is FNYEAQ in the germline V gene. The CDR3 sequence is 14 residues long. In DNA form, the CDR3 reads TGTGCCAGCAGCTCACAGGGGGCGCCCACTGAAGCTTTCTTT. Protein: CASSSQGAPTEAFF. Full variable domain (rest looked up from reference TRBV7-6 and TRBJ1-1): GAGVSQSPRYKVTKRGQDVALRCDPISGHVSLYWYRQALGQGPEFLTYFNYEAQQDKSGLPNDRFSAERPEGSISTLTIQRTEQRDSAMYRCASSSQGAPTEAFFGQGTRLTVV.

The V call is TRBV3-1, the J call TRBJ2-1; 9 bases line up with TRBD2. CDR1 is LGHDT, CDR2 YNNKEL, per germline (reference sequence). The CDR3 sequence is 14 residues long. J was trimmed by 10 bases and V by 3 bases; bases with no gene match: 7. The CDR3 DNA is TGTGCCAGCAGCCAGGACGCGGGGGGGCGGGAGCAGTTCTTC. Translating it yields CASSQDAGGREQFF.

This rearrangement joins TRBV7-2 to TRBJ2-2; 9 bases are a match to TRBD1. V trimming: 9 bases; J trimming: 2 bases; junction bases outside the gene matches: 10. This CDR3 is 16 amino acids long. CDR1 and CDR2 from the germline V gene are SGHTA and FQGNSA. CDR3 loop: CASNPGQGANTGELFF. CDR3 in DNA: TGTGCCAGTAACCCGGGACAGGGAGCAAACACCGGGGAGCTGTTTTTT.

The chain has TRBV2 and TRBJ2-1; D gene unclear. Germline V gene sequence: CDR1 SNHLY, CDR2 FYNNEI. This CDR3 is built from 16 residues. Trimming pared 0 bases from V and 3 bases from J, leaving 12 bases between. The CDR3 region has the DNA TGTGCCAGCAGTGAAGCGGGCGGCGGATACTACAATGAGCAGTTCTTC. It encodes CASSEAGGGYYNEQFF.